This T cell receptor beta chain was captured by sequencing in a study of shared clonotypes between healthy human individuals. V lost 0 bases and J 2 bases, leaving 5 bases between the germline ends. Germline V gene data show CDR1 as MDHEN and CDR2 as SYDVKM. The CDR3 totals 13 residues. The naive CD8 population came from CD45RO-negative cells selected for CCR7, without terminally differentiated effector memory CD45RA+ cells. The assay ran at deep level. Sequencing was performed with immunoSEQ multiplex PCR; in TCRdb, only in-frame clones are kept and a portion is missing. The repertoire holds about 1,800,000 clones, with about 95% as singletons.

Sequencing used naive CD8+ T cells sorted from blood. The chain joins TRBV28 to TRBJ2-7; D might be TRBD1 (5 bases). The source of this sequence is a man between 18 and 29 years old in good health. In nucleotides, the CDR3 is TGTGCCAGCAGTTTATGGGGGCCCTACGAGCAGTACTTC. Protein sequence: CASSLWGPYEQYF.